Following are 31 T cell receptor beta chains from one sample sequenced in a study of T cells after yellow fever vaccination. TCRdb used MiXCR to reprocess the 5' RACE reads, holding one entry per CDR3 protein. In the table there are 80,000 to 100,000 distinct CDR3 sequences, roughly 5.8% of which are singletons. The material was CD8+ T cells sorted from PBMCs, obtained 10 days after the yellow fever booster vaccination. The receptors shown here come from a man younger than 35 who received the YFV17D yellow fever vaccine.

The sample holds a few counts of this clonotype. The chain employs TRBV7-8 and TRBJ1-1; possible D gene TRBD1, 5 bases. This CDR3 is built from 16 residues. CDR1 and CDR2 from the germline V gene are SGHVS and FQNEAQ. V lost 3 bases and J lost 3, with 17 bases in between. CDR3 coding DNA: TGTGCCAGCAGCTTGGCGTATTTAGGGGATTACACTGAAGCTTTCTTT. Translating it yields CASSLAYLGDYTEAFF. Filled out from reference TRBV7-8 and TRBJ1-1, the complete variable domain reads GAGVSQSPRYKVAKRGQDVALRCDPISGHVSLFWYQQALGQGPEFLTYFQNEAQLDKSGLPSDRFFAERPEGSVSTLKIQRTQQEDSAVYLCASSLAYLGDYTEAFFGQGTRLTVV.

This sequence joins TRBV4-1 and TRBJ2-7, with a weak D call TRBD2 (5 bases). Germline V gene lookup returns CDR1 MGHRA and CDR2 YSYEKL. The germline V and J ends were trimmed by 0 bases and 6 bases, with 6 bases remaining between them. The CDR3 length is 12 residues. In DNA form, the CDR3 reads TGCGCCAGCAGCCAAGAAGGAGGCGAGCAGTACTTC. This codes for CASSQEGGEQYF.

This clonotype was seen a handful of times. The CDR3 protein is CASSYSPGSHEQYF. The DNA for the CDR3 is TGTGCCAGCAGTTACTCGCCAGGGTCTCACGAGCAGTACTTC. The chain couples TRBV6-5 to TRBJ2-7, with D possibly matching TRBD1 (5 bases). The CDR3 loop spans 14 amino acids. V lost 0 bases and J lost 5, with 11 bases in between. From germline, CDR1 is MNHEY and CDR2 SVGAGI.

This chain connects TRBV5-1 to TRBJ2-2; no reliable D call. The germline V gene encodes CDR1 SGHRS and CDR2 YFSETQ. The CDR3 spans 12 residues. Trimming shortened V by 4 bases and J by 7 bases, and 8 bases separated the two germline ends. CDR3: CASSPDLGELFF. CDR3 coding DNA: TGCGCCAGCAGCCCAGACCTCGGGGAGCTGTTTTTT. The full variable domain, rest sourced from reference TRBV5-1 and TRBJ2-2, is KAGVTQTPRYLIKTRGQQVTLSCSPISGHRSVSWYQQTPGQGLQFLFEYFSETQRNKGNFPGRFSGRQFSNSRSEMNVSTLELGDSALYLCASSPDLGELFFGEGSRLTVL.

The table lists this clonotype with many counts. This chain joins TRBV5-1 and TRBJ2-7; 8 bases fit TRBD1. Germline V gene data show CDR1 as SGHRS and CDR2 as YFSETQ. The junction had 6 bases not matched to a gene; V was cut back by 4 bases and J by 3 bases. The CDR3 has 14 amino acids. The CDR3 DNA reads TGCGCCAGCAGCCCAAGGACAGGGAACTACGAGCAGTACTTC. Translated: CASSPRTGNYEQYF.

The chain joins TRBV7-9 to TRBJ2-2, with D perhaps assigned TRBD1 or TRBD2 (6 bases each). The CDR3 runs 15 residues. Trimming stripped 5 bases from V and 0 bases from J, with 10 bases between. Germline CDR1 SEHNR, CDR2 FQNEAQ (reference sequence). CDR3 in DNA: TGTGCCAGCAGCCGGGGGACACCGAACACCGGGGAGCTGTTTTTT. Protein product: CASSRGTPNTGELFF. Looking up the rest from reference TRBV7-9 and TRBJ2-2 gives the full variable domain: DTGVSQNPRHKITKRGQNVTFRCDPISEHNRLYWYRQTLGQGPEFLTYFQNEAQLEKSRLLSDRFSAERPKGSFSTLEIQRTEQGDSAMYLCASSRGTPNTGELFFGEGSRLTVL.

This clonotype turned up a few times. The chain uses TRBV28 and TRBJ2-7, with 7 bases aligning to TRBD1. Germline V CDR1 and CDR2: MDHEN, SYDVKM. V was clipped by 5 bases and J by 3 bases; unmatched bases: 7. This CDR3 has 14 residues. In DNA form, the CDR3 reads TGTGCCAGCAGTACGGGTACAGGGGTCTACGAGCAGTACGTC. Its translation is CASSTGTGVYEQYV.

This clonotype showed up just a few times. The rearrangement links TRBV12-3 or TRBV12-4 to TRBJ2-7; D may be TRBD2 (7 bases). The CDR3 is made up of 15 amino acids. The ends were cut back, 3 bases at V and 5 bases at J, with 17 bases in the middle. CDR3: CASSFLPGGAHEQYF. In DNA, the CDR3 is TGTGCCAGCAGTTTTCTCCCTGGGGGGGCCCACGAGCAGTACTTC.

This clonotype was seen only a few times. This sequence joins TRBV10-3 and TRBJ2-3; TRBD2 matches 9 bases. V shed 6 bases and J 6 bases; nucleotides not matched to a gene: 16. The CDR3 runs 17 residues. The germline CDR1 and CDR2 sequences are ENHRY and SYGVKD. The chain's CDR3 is CAIRRASGVRMFDTQYF. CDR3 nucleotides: TGTGCCATCAGGAGGGCTAGCGGGGTTCGAATGTTTGATACGCAGTATTTT.

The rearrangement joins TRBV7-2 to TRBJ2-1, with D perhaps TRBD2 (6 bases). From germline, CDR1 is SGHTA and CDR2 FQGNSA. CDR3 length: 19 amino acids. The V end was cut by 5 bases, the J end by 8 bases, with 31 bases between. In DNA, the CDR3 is TGTGCCAGCAGCGGCGGGGTAGTGAGTTCAAGTGTCCTAGGCTATGAGCAGTTCTTC. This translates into CASSGGVVSSSVLGYEQFF.

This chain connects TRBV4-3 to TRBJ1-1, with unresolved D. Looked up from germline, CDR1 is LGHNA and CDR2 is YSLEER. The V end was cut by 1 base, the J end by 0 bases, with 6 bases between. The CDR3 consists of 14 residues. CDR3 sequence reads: CASSQATMNTEAFF. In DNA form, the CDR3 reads TGCGCCAGCAGCCAAGCTACCATGAACACTGAAGCTTTCTTT.

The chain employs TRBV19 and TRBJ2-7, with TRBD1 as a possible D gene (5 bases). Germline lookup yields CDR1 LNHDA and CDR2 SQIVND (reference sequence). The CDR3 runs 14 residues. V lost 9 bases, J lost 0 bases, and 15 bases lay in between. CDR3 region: CARKDSLSSYEQYF. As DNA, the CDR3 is TGTGCCAGGAAAGACAGTCTGAGCTCCTACGAGCAGTACTTC.

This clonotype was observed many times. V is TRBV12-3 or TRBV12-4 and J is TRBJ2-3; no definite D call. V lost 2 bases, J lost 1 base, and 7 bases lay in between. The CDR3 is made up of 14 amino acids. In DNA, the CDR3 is TGTGCCAGCAGTTTATATCCTGGCACAGATACGCAGTATTTT. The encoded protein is CASSLYPGTDTQYF.

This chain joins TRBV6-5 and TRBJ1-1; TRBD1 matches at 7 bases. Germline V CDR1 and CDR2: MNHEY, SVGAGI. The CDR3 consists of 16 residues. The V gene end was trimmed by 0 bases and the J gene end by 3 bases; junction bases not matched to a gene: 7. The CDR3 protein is CASSYSSWDSDTEAFF. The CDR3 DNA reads TGTGCCAGCAGTTACTCGTCGTGGGACAGCGACACTGAAGCTTTCTTT.

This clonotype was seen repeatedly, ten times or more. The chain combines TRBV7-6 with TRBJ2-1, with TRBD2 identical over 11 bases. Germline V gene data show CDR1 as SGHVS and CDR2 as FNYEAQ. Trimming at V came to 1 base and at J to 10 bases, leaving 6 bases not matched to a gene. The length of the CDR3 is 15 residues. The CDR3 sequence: CASSLETGLAEEQFF. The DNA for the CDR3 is TGTGCCAGCAGCTTAGAGACGGGACTAGCGGAAGAGCAGTTCTTC.

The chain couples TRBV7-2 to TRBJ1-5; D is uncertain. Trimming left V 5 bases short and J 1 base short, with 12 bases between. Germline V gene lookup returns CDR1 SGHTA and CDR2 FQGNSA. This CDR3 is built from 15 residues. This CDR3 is CASSVGSGSNQPQHF. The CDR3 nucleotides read TGTGCCAGCAGCGTCGGGTCGGGCAGCAATCAGCCCCAGCATTTT.

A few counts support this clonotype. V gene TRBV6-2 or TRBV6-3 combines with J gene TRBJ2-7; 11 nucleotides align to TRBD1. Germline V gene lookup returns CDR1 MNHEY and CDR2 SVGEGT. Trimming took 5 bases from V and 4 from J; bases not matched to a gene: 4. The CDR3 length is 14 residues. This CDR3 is CASSPRDRGYEQYF. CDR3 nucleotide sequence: TGTGCCAGCAGTCCCCGGGACAGGGGGTACGAGCAGTACTTC.

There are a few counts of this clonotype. CDR3 loop: CASSDSGLAGHGANVLTF. For the CDR3, the DNA is TGTGCCAGCAGTGACTCGGGGCTAGCGGGGCATGGGGCCAACGTCCTGACTTTC. J is TRBJ2-6 and V is TRBV6-4; 9 positions agree with TRBD2. From germline, CDR1 is MRHNA and CDR2 SNTAGT. J lost 3 bases, V lost 0 bases, and 6 bases had no gene match. The CDR3 is 18 amino acids.

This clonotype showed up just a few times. CDR3 region: CASSLVLGDPLTGELFF. DNA for the CDR3: TGCGCCAGCAGCTTGGTTTTAGGCGACCCACTCACCGGGGAGCTGTTTTTT. The chain carries TRBV5-1 and TRBJ2-2; D unresolved. Trimming removed 0 bases at V and 4 bases at J, with 16 bases between. The CDR3 consists of 17 residues. Germline V gene sequence: CDR1 SGHRS, CDR2 YFSETQ.

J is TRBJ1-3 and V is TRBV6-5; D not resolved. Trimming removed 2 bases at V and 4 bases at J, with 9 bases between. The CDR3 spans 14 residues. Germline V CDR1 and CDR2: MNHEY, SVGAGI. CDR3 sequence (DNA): TGTGCCAGCAGTTACCGGTTATTCGGAAACACCATATATTTT. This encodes CASSYRLFGNTIYF.

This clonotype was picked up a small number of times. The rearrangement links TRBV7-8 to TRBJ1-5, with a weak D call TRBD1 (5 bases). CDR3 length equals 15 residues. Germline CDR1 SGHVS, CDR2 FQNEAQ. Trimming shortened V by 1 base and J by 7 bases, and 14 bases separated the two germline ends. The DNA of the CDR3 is TGTGCCAGCAGCTTAGTAGGGAAGAAGGGGCAGCCCCAGCATTTT. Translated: CASSLVGKKGQPQHF. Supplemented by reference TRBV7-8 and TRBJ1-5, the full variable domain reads GAGVSQSPRYKVAKRGQDVALRCDPISGHVSLFWYQQALGQGPEFLTYFQNEAQLDKSGLPSDRFFAERPEGSVSTLKIQRTQQEDSAVYLCASSLVGKKGQPQHFGDGTRLSIL.

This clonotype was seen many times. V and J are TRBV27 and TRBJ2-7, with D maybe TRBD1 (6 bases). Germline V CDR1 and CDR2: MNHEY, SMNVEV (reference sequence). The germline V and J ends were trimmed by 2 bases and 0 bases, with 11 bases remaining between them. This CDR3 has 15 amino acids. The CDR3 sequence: CASSLQGTSSYEQYF. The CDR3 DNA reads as TGTGCCAGCAGTTTACAAGGGACAAGCTCCTACGAGCAGTACTTC.

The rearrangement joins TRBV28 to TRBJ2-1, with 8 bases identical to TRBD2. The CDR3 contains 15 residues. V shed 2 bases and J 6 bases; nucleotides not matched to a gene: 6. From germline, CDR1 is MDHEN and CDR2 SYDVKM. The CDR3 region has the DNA TGTGCCAGCAGTTTAGGAGTAGCGGGGCCCAATGAGCAGTTCTTC. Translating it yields CASSLGVAGPNEQFF.

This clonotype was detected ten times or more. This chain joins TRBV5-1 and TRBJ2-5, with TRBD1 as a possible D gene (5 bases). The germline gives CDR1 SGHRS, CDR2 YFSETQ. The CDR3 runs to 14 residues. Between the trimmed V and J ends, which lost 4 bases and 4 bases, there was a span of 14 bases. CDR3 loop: CASSPGQKGETQYF. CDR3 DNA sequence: TGCGCCAGCAGCCCAGGACAAAAGGGAGAGACCCAGTACTTC.

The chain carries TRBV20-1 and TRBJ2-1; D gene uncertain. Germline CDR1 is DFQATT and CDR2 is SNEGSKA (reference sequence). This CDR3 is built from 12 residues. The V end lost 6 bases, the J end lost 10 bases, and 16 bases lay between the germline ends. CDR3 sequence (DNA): TGCAGTGCCATGATTGGACGGCCGGAGCAGTTCTTC. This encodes CSAMIGRPEQFF.

For the CDR3, the DNA is TGTGCCAGCAGCTTGTGGGGGGGGACTGAAGCTTTCTTT. Its translation: CASSLWGGTEAFF. The V call is TRBV5-6, the J call TRBJ1-1, with D possibly TRBD1 on 5 matching bases. The germline gives CDR1 SGHDT, CDR2 YYEEEE. This CDR3 spans 13 amino acids. Trimming shortened V by 1 base and J by 5 bases, and 9 bases separated the two germline ends.

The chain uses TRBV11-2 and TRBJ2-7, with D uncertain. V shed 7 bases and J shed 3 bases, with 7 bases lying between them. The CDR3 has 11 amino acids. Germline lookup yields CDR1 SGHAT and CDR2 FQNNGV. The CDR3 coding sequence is TGTGCCAGCACCCGGAACTACGAGCAGTACTTC. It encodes CASTRNYEQYF. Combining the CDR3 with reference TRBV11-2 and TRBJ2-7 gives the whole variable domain EAGVAQSPRYKIIEKRQSVAFWCNPISGHATLYWYQQILGQGPKLLIQFQNNGVVDDSQLPKDRFSAERLKGVDSTLKIQPAKLEDSAVYLCASTRNYEQYFGPGTRLTVT.

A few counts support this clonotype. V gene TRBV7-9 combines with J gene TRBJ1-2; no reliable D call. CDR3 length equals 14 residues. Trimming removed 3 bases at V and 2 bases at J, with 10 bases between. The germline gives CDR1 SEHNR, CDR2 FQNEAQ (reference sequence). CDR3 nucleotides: TGTGCCAGCAGCTTTCTGCCGGGGAACTATGGCTACACCTTC. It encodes CASSFLPGNYGYTF.

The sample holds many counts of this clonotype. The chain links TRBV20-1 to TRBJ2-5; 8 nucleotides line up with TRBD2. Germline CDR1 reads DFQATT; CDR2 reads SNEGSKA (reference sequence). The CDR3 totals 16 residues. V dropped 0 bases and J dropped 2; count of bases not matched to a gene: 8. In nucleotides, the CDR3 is TGCAGTGCTAGAGATCGTGATAGCGGGGATCAAGAGACCCAGTACTTC. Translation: CSARDRDSGDQETQYF.

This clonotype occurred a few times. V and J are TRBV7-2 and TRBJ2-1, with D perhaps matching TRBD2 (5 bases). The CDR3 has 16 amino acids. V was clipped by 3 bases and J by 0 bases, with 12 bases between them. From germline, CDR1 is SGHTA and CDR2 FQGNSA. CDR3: CASSFCSGCSYNEQFF. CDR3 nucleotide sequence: TGTGCCAGCAGCTTTTGCAGCGGTTGCTCCTACAATGAGCAGTTCTTC.

The CDR3 nucleotides read TGCGCCAGCAGCCAGCAGGCGGGGGGAGATACGCAGTATTTT. Its translation: CASSQQAGGDTQYF. The chain joins TRBV4-1 to TRBJ2-3, with TRBD2 identical over 8 bases. The ends lost 3 bases at V and 5 bases at J; junction bases unmatched: 4. From germline, CDR1 is MGHRA and CDR2 YSYEKL. The CDR3 spans 14 residues.